The 26 T cell receptor beta chains below come from one sample, sequenced in a study of identical twins. Each CDR3 protein gets one entry after TCRdb re-called the 5' RACE reads with MiXCR. The profile shows a few hundred thousand distinct CDR3 sequences, roughly 9.5% of them singletons. This sample was also put to use in a study of yellow fever vaccine responses in identical twins.

Sequencing used PBMCs. These receptors all stem from a woman between 18 and 30 years old in good health.

This clonotype was counted only a few times. The V call is TRBV20-1, the J call TRBJ1-1; D is undetermined. This CDR3 is built from 16 residues. V was cut by 0 bases and J by 0 bases, with 14 bases left in between. CDR1 is DFQATT and CDR2 is SNEGSKA in the germline V gene (reference sequence). The CDR3 coding sequence is TGCAGTGCTAGAGATCGCCAGATAACTATGAACACTGAAGCTTTCTTT. It translates to CSARDRQITMNTEAFF.

This clonotype has at least ten counts. The gene calls are TRBV3-1 and TRBJ2-5; D not resolved. Germline CDR1 and CDR2: LGHDT and YNNKEL (reference sequence). The CDR3 runs to 11 residues. V dropped 6 bases and J dropped 5 bases, with 7 bases sitting between them. This CDR3 is CASSQEETQYF. The CDR3 DNA is TGTGCCAGCAGTCAGGAGGAGACCCAGTACTTC.

This clonotype was found many times. The chain is built from TRBV5-1 and TRBJ2-5; D call uncertain. V was trimmed by 0 bases and J by 5 bases, leaving 8 bases between them. Germline CDR1 reads SGHRS; CDR2 reads YFSETQ. The CDR3 is 13 amino acids. This CDR3 reads CASSLDFGETQYF. The CDR3 DNA reads as TGCGCCAGCAGCTTGGATTTTGGGGAGACCCAGTACTTC.

The J gene is TRBJ2-1, the V gene TRBV4-3; D is possibly TRBD2 (6 bases). The CDR3 extends over 16 amino acids. V lost 4 bases and J 9 bases, leaving 22 bases between the germline ends. CDR1 LGHNA and CDR2 YSLEER come from the germline V gene. The CDR3 loop reads CASSPEGQGFFGEQFF. CDR3 nucleotides: TGCGCCAGCAGCCCGGAGGGGCAGGGATTTTTTGGTGAGCAGTTCTTC.

This clonotype was observed a handful of times. The V and J genes are TRBV24-1 and TRBJ2-2, with a possible D match to TRBD2 (7 bases). The germline V gene encodes CDR1 KGHDR and CDR2 SFDVKD. The CDR3 loop spans 14 amino acids. V was cut by 7 bases and J by 5 bases, with 13 bases left in between. The CDR3 here is CATRGGGATGELFF. The CDR3 DNA sequence: TGTGCCACCAGGGGCGGGGGCGCAACCGGGGAGCTGTTTTTT.

At least ten counts were recorded for this clonotype. The chain joins TRBV12-3 or TRBV12-4 to TRBJ1-5, with D perhaps TRBD1 (5 bases). The CDR3 extends over 15 amino acids. The germline V and J ends were trimmed by 1 base and 8 bases, with 15 bases remaining between them. The CDR3 loop is CASSLGVGAVKPQHF. The DNA for the CDR3 is TGTGCCAGCAGTTTAGGGGTCGGGGCGGTGAAGCCCCAGCATTTT.

This chain joins TRBV24-1 and TRBJ2-3, with D hard to call. The V and J ends lost 0 bases and 4 bases respectively, with 7 bases between them. CDR3 size: 14 residues. Germline CDR1 KGHDR, CDR2 SFDVKD. CDR3 bases: TGTGCCACCAGTGATTTGGCCTATCCAGATACGCAGTATTTT. Protein product: CATSDLAYPDTQYF.

This clonotype was detected a few times. This chain's CDR3 is CASSYPAENYYEQYF. The CDR3 coding sequence is TGTGCCAGCAGTTACCCGGCAGAAAACTACTACGAGCAGTACTTC. The V call is TRBV6-5, the J call TRBJ2-7; D is undetermined. V lost 2 bases and J lost 3, with 14 bases in between. This CDR3 comprises 15 residues. CDR1 MNHEY and CDR2 SVGAGI come from the germline V gene.

The rearrangement links TRBV27 to TRBJ2-1; D is unclear. In germline, CDR1 is MNHEY, CDR2 SMNVEV (reference sequence). The CDR3 contains 14 residues. Trimming took off 0 bases at V and 0 bases at J, with 3 bases between the two ends. The CDR3 is CASSLSFSYNEQFF. The CDR3 coding sequence is TGTGCCAGCAGTTTATCTTTCTCCTACAATGAGCAGTTCTTC.

This clonotype was detected a few times. The V gene is TRBV6-1, the J gene TRBJ2-5; 8 bases align to TRBD2. Germline V gene sequence: CDR1 MNHNS, CDR2 SASEGT. J gave up 3 bases and V 7 bases, and 16 bases lay outside the gene matches. This CDR3 comprises 17 residues. This CDR3 reads CASTPPHLGTSEETQYF. The CDR3 nucleotides read TGTGCCAGCACCCCACCACACCTCGGGACTAGTGAAGAGACCCAGTACTTC.

This clonotype came up a few times. The rearrangement links TRBV12-3 or TRBV12-4 to TRBJ2-7; D not certain. The CDR3 runs 14 residues. V lost 3 bases, J lost 3 bases, and 12 bases lay in between. CDR3 DNA: TGTGCCAGCAGTTTCCGGGCTCGGATCTACGAGCAGTACTTC. Amino acids: CASSFRARIYEQYF.

A few counts support this clonotype. The chain carries TRBV20-1 and TRBJ2-5; D gene uncertain. V shed 6 bases and J shed 5 bases, with 10 bases lying between them. Germline V CDR1 and CDR2: DFQATT, SNEGSKA (reference sequence). The CDR3 has 11 amino acids. The DNA for the CDR3 is TGCAGTGCCAAGGAGAGGGAGACCCAGTACTTC. This gives the protein CSAKERETQYF.

The V and J genes are TRBV20-1 and TRBJ2-2; D might be TRBD2 (5 bases). From germline, CDR1 is DFQATT and CDR2 SNEGSKA (reference sequence). Trimming removed 3 bases at V and 3 bases at J, with 8 bases between. This CDR3 region has 13 residues. CDR3 in DNA: TGCAGTGCTAGTCGGCGGGACACCGGGGAGCTGTTTTTT. This encodes CSASRRDTGELFF.

This clonotype was counted ten times or more. V gene TRBV7-2 combines with J gene TRBJ1-1, with 8 bases that match TRBD1. The CDR3 spans 15 residues. Trimming at V came to 4 bases and at J to 6 bases, leaving 10 bases not matched to a gene. Germline V gene sequence: CDR1 SGHTA, CDR2 FQGNSA. The CDR3 loop reads CASSYTGGGVSEAFF. The CDR3 coding sequence is TGTGCCAGCAGCTACACAGGGGGTGGTGTGTCTGAAGCTTTCTTT.

This clonotype has just a few counts. The CDR3 DNA sequence: TGTGCCAGCAGTGCTACCTCGGGATTAGGGCCCTACGAGCAGTACTTC. It specifies CASSATSGLGPYEQYF. The chain combines TRBV6-1 with TRBJ2-7; a weak D match, TRBD2 (5 bases). The germline V gene encodes CDR1 MNHNS and CDR2 SASEGT. The CDR3 runs to 16 residues. V was shortened by 4 bases and J by 2 bases, with 18 bases between the two germline ends.

This clonotype was observed many times. The chain links TRBV7-2 to TRBJ2-3, with a weak D call TRBD2 (5 bases). Germline CDR1 is SGHTA and CDR2 is FQGNSA. The ends were cut back, 2 bases at V and 6 bases at J, with 18 bases in the middle. This CDR3 has 16 residues. CDR3 DNA: TGTGCCAGCAGCTTACTGCGGGCCCCTGGATGGGATACGCAGTATTTT. Its translation: CASSLLRAPGWDTQYF.

The chain uses TRBV5-5 and TRBJ2-5, with a tentative D call TRBD1 (5 bases). The length of the CDR3 is 14 residues. The V gene's germline CDR1 is SGHKS and CDR2 YYEKEE (reference sequence). Trimming took off 1 base at V and 2 bases at J, with 9 bases between the two ends. CDR3 in DNA: TGTGCCAGCAGCTTGTCCAGGGTTCAAGAGACCCAGTACTTC. Translation gives CASSLSRVQETQYF.

This clonotype appeared many times. The gene calls are TRBV12-3 or TRBV12-4 and TRBJ1-2; 8 bases are shared with TRBD1. J was trimmed by 10 bases and V by 8 bases; bases with no gene match: 18. This CDR3 contains 15 residues. CDR3: CASGHRRLTGVDYTF. CDR3 DNA: TGTGCCAGCGGACACCGAAGGCTGACAGGGGTGGACTACACCTTC.

This chain connects TRBV28 to TRBJ1-2; D gene uncertain. Looked up from germline, CDR1 is MDHEN and CDR2 is SYDVKM. This CDR3 is built from 14 residues. With 3 bases removed from V and 7 bases from J, the gap between germline ends came to 15 bases. CDR3 nucleotides: TGTGCCAGCAGTTTGATTCTCGGAGTTTCTGGCTACACCTTC. This gives the protein CASSLILGVSGYTF.

This clonotype occurred many times. The genes are TRBV7-6 and TRBJ2-3; tentatively, D is TRBD2 (6 bases). This CDR3 has 14 amino acids. The germline CDR1 and CDR2 sequences are SGHVS and FNYEAQ. Trimming shortened V by 2 bases and J by 2 bases, and 8 bases separated the two germline ends. The CDR3 DNA sequence: TGTGCCAGCAGCTTATGGGGGGACACAGATACGCAGTATTTT. Its translation: CASSLWGDTDTQYF. The whole variable domain, filled in from reference TRBV7-6 and TRBJ2-3, reads GAGVSQSPRYKVTKRGQDVALRCDPISGHVSLYWYRQALGQGPEFLTYFNYEAQQDKSGLPNDRFSAERPEGSISTLTIQRTEQRDSAMYRCASSLWGDTDTQYFGPGTRLTVL.

This clonotype was counted a few times. This chain uses TRBV4-3 with TRBJ2-7; possibly TRBD2 for D (6 bases). The CDR3 is 14 amino acids. V gave up 5 bases and J gave up 3 bases, with 14 bases separating them. Per germline, CDR1 LGHNA and CDR2 YSLEER. The CDR3 loop reads CASSIAWGDYEQYF. The CDR3 nucleotides read TGCGCCAGCAGCATCGCATGGGGGGACTACGAGCAGTACTTC.

This clonotype was seen a handful of times. The rearrangement joins TRBV29-1 to TRBJ2-3, with D possibly called TRBD1 or TRBD2 (5 bases each). CDR1 SQVTM and CDR2 ANQGSEA come from the germline V gene. V was trimmed by 8 bases and J by 6 bases, leaving 15 bases between them. CDR3 length: 12 amino acids. The CDR3 sequence is CSHVVGEDTQYF. The DNA of the CDR3 is TGCAGCCATGTAGTGGGGGAGGATACGCAGTATTTT.

V is TRBV2 and J is TRBJ2-2; D remains ambiguous. V was shortened by 3 bases and J by 1 base, with 6 bases between the two germline ends. This CDR3 region has 14 residues. The germline V gene encodes CDR1 SNHLY and CDR2 FYNNEI. The CDR3 here is CASSDLGNTGELFF. The CDR3 DNA reads as TGTGCCAGCAGTGATCTAGGGAACACCGGGGAGCTGTTTTTT. Variable domain in full (rest from reference TRBV2 and TRBJ2-2): EPEVTQTPSHQVTQMGQEVILRCVPISNHLYFYWYRQILGQKVEFLVSFYNNEISEKSEIFDDQFSVERPDGSNFTLKIRSTKLEDSAMYFCASSDLGNTGELFFGEGSRLTVL.

This clonotype was counted between two and nine times. The V gene is TRBV4-1, the J gene TRBJ2-7; possible D gene TRBD2, 6 bases. The CDR3 loop spans 16 amino acids. Germline V CDR1 and CDR2: MGHRA, YSYEKL. Trimming took 0 bases from V and 4 from J, leaving 16 bases between them. The CDR3 region has the DNA TGCGCCAGCAGCCAAGATATGGGTACCGGGGGATACGAGCAGTACTTC. It translates to CASSQDMGTGGYEQYF.

This clonotype was counted a few times. The chain carries TRBV4-1 and TRBJ2-7, with D tentatively TRBD2 (7 bases). CDR1 MGHRA and CDR2 YSYEKL come from the germline V gene. The CDR3 is 16 residues long. Trimming took 1 base from V and 2 from J, leaving 15 bases between them. CDR3 coding DNA: TGCGCCAGCAGCCAAGCGGGGGGCAGTCTTGCCTACGAGCAGTACTTC. As protein: CASSQAGGSLAYEQYF.

This clonotype was found many times. The genes are TRBV10-3 and TRBJ2-5, with D perhaps TRBD2 (5 bases). Trimming took 8 bases from V and 0 from J, leaving 16 bases between them. The CDR3 runs to 15 residues. Per the germline V gene, CDR1 is ENHRY and CDR2 is SYGVKD. For the CDR3, the DNA is TGTGCCATCTCAGAGGGCAGAGCGTACCAAGAGACCCAGTACTTC. The encoded protein is CAISEGRAYQETQYF.